This record looks at one TCR beta chain sequence and its context. It has no known antigen specificity. The input lacks base qualities; no much larger clone sits a single base away. The CDR3 regions of human TCRbeta chains were analyzed by immunosequencing. The study's processing was this. TCRs in the repertoires were matched against a reference library of SARS-CoV-2-specific TCRs that had been generated with the MIRA antigen-specificity platform. Breadth was defined as the fraction of unique TCRs that were SARS-CoV-2-associated, and depth was defined as the fraction of total T cells that were SARS-CoV-2-associated. Each spike-specific TCR was assigned to its reactive spike region and to a CD4 or CD8 class using the MIRA data. Log10-transformed breadth and depth values were compared by one-way ANOVA with Sidak's multiple comparisons tests. In TCRdb, the immuneACCESS table is reduced to in-frame sequences with V and J assigned. These tables do not hold every clone; where another copy was compared, an unresolved V gene accounts for under half, and the others remain unexplained. From that table come the V and J calls and clone size; the DNA was used to work out D and trimming. A total of about 15,000 clones appear in this sample, roughly nine tenths of them only once. The leading ten clones occupy 2.9% of the sample.

The sample originates from a study of T cell responses to AZD1222 COVID-19 vaccine (dated by TCRdb to 2020 to 2023). Context from the whole study: A total of 233 trial participants underwent TCR sequencing, of whom about 200 had received two doses of AZD1222 and 26 had received two doses of the MenACWY control vaccine. Trial participants were enrolled into age subgroups of 18-55, 56-69 and 70-plus years, which contained approximately 150, 28 and 58 TCR-sequenced participants, respectively. What the authors observed across the whole study: The whole spike protein was spanned by vaccine-associated CD4 TCRs, and dominant responses were seen in regions 160-218 and 743-854. After two AZD1222 doses, both the breadth and the depth of spike-specific TCRs were significantly higher than at day 0 and than in MenACWY recipients. In the small 56-69-year group, the increase in depth fell short of significance, most likely because of low power. Participants were mostly white British and included more females than males, and it was suggested by the authors that clonal diversity may have been underestimated. Conclusions about previously exposed vaccinees were limited because only 6 or 7 AZD1222 recipients were SARS-CoV-2 seropositive at baseline. Because no samples from the day 14 peak response were available, repertoires could be characterized only after the peak T cell response. Epitopes outside the regions mutated in the B.1.351 and B.1.1.7 variants were reportedly recognized by nearly half of the unique spike-specific TCRs.

The sample's time point label is to be understood as: about 28 days (+/-7) after the second vaccine dose. Because spike-specific TCR depth and breadth did not differ between the two schedules, AZD1222 recipients who got a second dose at roughly 4 weeks were pooled with those who got a second dose at roughly 12 weeks. Samples from vaccinated people were obtained from the UK trials COV001 and COV002, which included a single-blind randomized controlled phase 2/3 trial of AZD1222 (ChAdOx1 nCoV-19) in healthy adults. Trial participant PBMC samples were collected at day 0 and day 28 after the second dose for TCRbeta chain sequencing. CDR1 and CDR2 were assigned from the germline V gene as MDHEN and SYDVKM. The CDR3 has 14 amino acids, counting the end cysteine and phenylalanine. The entry retains the CDR3 DNA only, 42 bases that are in frame from base 1. Trimming takes 7 bases off V and 4 bases off J; junction bases not matched to a gene: 9.

Material: peripheral blood, obtained 28 days after the second AZD1222 dose. Rearrangement joined TRBV28 to TRBJ1-1; 7 of the junction bases match TRBD1. The sequence came from an adult who received the AZD1222 COVID-19 vaccine. Here is the DNA: TGTGCCAGCACCCCCCCGACAGGGACCACTGAAGCTTTCTTT. Its protein product is CASTPPTGTTEAFF.